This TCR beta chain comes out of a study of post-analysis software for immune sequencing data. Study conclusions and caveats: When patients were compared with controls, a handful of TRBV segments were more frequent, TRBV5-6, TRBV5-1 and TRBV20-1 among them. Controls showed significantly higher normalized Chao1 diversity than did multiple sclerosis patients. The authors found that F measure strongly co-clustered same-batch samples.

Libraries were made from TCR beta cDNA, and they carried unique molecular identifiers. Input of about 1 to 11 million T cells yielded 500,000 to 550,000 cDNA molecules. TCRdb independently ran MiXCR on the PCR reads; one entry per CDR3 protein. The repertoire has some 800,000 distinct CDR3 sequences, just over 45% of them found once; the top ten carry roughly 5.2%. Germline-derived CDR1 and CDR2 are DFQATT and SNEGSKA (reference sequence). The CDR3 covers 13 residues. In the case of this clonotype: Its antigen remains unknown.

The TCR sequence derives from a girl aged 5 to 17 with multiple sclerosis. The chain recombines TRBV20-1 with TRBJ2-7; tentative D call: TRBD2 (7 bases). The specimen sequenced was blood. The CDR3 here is CTVRRGTTYEQYF. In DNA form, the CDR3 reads TGCACTGTAAGAAGGGGGACTACCTACGAGCAGTACTTC.